The present entry profiles one T cell receptor (beta chain) with its context. These data belong to a study of beta chain features in type 1 diabetes. TCRB transcripts that were expressed got sequenced, as all of the isolated RNA had been reverse transcribed. The method was immunoSEQ multiplex PCR; TCRdb's version includes in-frame clones alone and lacks a portion of them. The sample yields around 500,000 clones, 11% seen once. Germline V gives CDR1 SGHDT, CDR2 YYEEEE. V lost 4 bases to trimming and J lost 10 bases, with 9 bases between them. The CDR3 contains 11 residues. Sequencing was done on a sample of naive CD4+ T cells from blood. The chain carries TRBV5-6 and TRBJ2-1; unclear D gene. This TCR was sampled from a woman aged 18-29 years in good health. In DNA form, the CDR3 reads TGTGCCAGCAGCGCGACAAGGGAGCAGTTCTTC. Translation gives CASSATREQFF.